Listed below are T cell receptor beta chains from one sample, sequenced in a study of tumor-infiltrating lymphocytes in primary liver carcinoma. TCRdb re-analysed the multiplex PCR reads in MiXCR, keeping a single row per CDR3 protein. The data contain about 130,000 distinct CDR3 sequences, 55% to 75% of them singletons. Sequenced sample: liver tumor tissue from sampling region 3. Receptors were obtained from a woman in her sixties with primary liver carcinoma and hepatitis B virus infection. CDR3s leave out the opening cysteine and the closing phenylalanine or tryptophan. Fields, in order: V gene, CDR3 length, CDR3 protein.

V gene: TRBV10-3
CDR3 length: 10
CDR3 protein: AVVSLNYEQY

V gene: TRBV19
CDR3 length: 13
CDR3 protein: ASSFSGESSYEQY

V gene: TRBV7-9
CDR3 length: 13
CDR3 protein: VNSLDGTGVYEQY

V gene: TRBV6-5
CDR3 length: 14
CDR3 protein: ASTPAGVGNTGELF

V gene: TRBV11-2
CDR3 length: 13
CDR3 protein: ASSETGTSGYEQY

V gene: TRBV10-3
CDR3 length: 12
CDR3 protein: VISYSASSYEQY

V gene: TRBV28
CDR3 length: 14
CDR3 protein: ASSSRLGQFQETQY

V gene: TRBV29-1
CDR3 length: 10
CDR3 protein: SVEGQGYEQY

V gene: TRBV6-1
CDR3 length: 14
CDR3 protein: ASRGQTSGSYDEQF

V gene: TRBV29-1
CDR3 length: 10
CDR3 protein: SQRHSNNDQF

V gene: TRBV28
CDR3 length: 14
CDR3 protein: ASSSRQVQGTGELF

V gene: TRBV28
CDR3 length: 14
CDR3 protein: ASSLVGRVGTDTHY

V gene: TRBV11-2
CDR3 length: 11
CDR3 protein: ASSLGQYNEQF

V gene: TRBV11-2
CDR3 length: 13
CDR3 protein: ASSIGHTDGYEQY

V gene: TRBV6-5
CDR3 length: 13
CDR3 protein: VSRPRGDSVYGYT

V gene: TRBV2
CDR3 length: 13
CDR3 protein: ASRPTAGGYNEQF

V gene: TRBV11-2
CDR3 length: 11
CDR3 protein: ASSLESCSPLR

V gene: TRBV11-2
CDR3 length: 11
CDR3 protein: ANSFVMQETQY

V gene: TRBV10-2
CDR3 length: 13
CDR3 protein: AGSRDLAYTGELF

V gene: TRBV11-2
CDR3 length: 13
CDR3 protein: ASSRSSVGVHEQY

V gene: TRBV5-1
CDR3 length: 9
CDR3 protein: TSSLADTQY

V gene: TRBV5-1
CDR3 length: 13
CDR3 protein: ASNPTSGIIDTQY

V gene: TRBV29-1
CDR3 length: 15
CDR3 protein: SVFLRGRSLMNTEAF

V gene: TRBV7-9
CDR3 length: 10
CDR3 protein: ASSLREDTQY